This T cell receptor (beta chain) was recorded in a study of blood T cell repertoires in COVID-19. Study information: Acute-phase and convalescent COVID-19 samples originated in the United States, Italy and Spain. The analysed material was cDNA or gDNA that came from T cells, B-cell-depleted T cells, or PBMCs.

Per the authors' pipeline: The assay estimated nucleated cells by amplifying reference gene primers. Repertoires were generated with immunoSEQ multiplex PCR, while TCRdb's copy carries only in-frame clones and drops some. D and trimming were read from the DNA, whereas the V and J calls and clone size are those reported in that table. Of tens of thousands of clones in the sample, 89% were seen once. V was cut by 3 bases and J by 8 bases, with 13 bases left in between. This CDR3 has 13 residues. The source material was peripheral blood. The receptor was isolated from a man between 70 and 80 years old with active or convalescent COVID-19. This chain uses TRBV12-3 or TRBV12-4 with TRBJ1-2; tentative D call: TRBD1 (5 bases). The CDR3 DNA sequence: TGTGCCAGCAGTTTTTGGCAGGGTCGGGGCTACACCTTC. Protein sequence: CASSFWQGRGYTF.